A selection of T cell receptor beta chains follows, all from one sample in a study of T cells of healthy individuals. MiXCR, applied by TCRdb to the 5' RACE reads, yields one record per CDR3 protein. The sample yields 53,000 or so distinct CDR3 sequences, approximately 14% seen once. The receptors were gathered from a human donor in good health. The CDR3 runs from the conserved cysteine through the conserved F or W. D genes are given only for firm matches. Size is stated for part of the rows, as once, few or many counts, or as a class when the clone is expanded.

.,TRBJ1-2,TRBV19,many,TGTGCCAGTAGTCTGCTTACGGGGGCAAGTGGCTACACCTTC,CASSLLTGASGYTF
TRBD2,TRBJ2-7,TRBV5-1,few,TGCGCCAGCAGCCGTACAACCGGGACTAGCGGTAACGAGCAGTACTTC,CASSRTTGTSGNEQYF
TRBD1,TRBJ1-1,TRBV10-3,few,TGTGCCATCAGGGACAGGGTTGACACTGAAGCTTTCTTT,CAIRDRVDTEAFF
TRBD2,TRBJ2-5,TRBV20-1,.,TGCAGTGGTATAATAAACTCCGGGACTAGCGAATTTGGGACCCAGTACTTC,CSGIINSGTSEFGTQYF
TRBD1,TRBJ2-7,TRBV4-3,few,TGCGCCAGCAGCCCCGCTACCGGGACAGGGTTCCCCTACGAGCAGTACTTC,CASSPATGTGFPYEQYF
.,TRBJ1-2,TRBV10-3,.,TGTGCCATCAGTGAAGCGGAGATGGGGCTCTATGGCTACACCTTC,CAISEAEMGLYGYTF
.,TRBJ2-2,TRBV24-1,.,TGTGCCACCAGTCCAGGGAGAACCGGGGAGCTGTTTTTT,CATSPGRTGELFF
.,TRBJ2-7,TRBV11-2,many,TGTGCCAGCGGAAAAGAACGCGGCAACGGGCAGTACTTC,CASGKERGNGQYF
.,TRBJ2-7,TRBV7-2,.,TGTGCCAGCAGCTTCAAGCCTGAATACGAGCAGTACTTC,CASSFKPEYEQYF
TRBD1,TRBJ2-7,TRBV29-1,many,TGCAGCGCCGGACAGGGGGACTACGAGCAGTACTTC,CSAGQGDYEQYF